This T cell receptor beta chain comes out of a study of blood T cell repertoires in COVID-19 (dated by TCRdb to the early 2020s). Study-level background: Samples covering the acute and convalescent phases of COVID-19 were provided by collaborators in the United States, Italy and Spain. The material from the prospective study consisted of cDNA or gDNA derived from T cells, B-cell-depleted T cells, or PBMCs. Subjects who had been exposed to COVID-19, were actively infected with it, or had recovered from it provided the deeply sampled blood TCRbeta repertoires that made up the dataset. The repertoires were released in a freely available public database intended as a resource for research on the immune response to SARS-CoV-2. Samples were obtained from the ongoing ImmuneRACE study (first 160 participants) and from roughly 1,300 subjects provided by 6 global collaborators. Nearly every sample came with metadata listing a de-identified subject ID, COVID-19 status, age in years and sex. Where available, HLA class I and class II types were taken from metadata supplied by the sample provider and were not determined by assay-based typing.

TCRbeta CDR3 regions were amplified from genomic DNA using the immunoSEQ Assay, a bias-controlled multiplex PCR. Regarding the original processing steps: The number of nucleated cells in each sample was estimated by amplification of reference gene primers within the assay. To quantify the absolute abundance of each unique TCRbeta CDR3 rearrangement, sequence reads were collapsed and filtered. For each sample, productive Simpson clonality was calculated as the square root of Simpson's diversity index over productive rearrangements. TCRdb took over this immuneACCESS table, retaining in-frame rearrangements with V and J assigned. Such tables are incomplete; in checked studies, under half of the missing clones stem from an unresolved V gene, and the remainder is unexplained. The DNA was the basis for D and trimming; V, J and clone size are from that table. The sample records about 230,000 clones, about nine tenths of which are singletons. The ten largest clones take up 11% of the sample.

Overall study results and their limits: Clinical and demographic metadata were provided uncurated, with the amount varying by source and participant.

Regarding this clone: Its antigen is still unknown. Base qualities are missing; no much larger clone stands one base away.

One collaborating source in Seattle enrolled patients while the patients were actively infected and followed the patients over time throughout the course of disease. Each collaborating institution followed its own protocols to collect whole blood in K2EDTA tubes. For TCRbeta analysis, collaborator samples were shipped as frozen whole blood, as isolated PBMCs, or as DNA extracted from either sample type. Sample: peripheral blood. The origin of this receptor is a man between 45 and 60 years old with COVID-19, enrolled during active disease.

This receptor has the CDR3 CASSPPLAGVYEQYF. The DNA sequence is as follows: TGTGCCAGCAGCCCTCCCTTAGCGGGAGTCTACGAGCAGTACTTC. The chain is made from TRBV7-9 and TRBJ2-7; 9 bases in the junction line up with TRBD2. V is trimmed back by 5 bases and J by 3 bases, and the junction contains 8 bases that no gene match accounts for. The cysteine opens and the phenylalanine closes a CDR3 of 15 amino acids. Only CDR3 DNA remains: 45 bases, in frame from the first base. CDR1 SEHNR and CDR2 FQNEAQ are derived from the germline V gene (reference sequence).